Each of the 6 T cell receptor beta chains below was sequenced from the same sample in a study of blood T cell repertoires in COVID-19. Libraries were prepared by immunoSEQ multiplex PCR; TCRdb keeps only in-frame clonotypes and omits some of them. The repertoire includes under 200,000 clones, roughly four fifths of them detected once, and about 2.7% sits in the top ten. Sequenced material: peripheral blood. The receptors here all came from an elderly woman with COVID-19, enrolled during active disease.

This rearrangement joins TRBV28 to TRBJ1-1; D not certain. In germline, CDR1 is MDHEN, CDR2 SYDVKM. This CDR3 is built from 12 residues. The V and J ends lost 6 bases and 8 bases respectively, with 13 bases between them. CDR3 sequence reads: CASRTLGKEAFF. The CDR3 bases are TGTGCCAGCAGAACCCTCGGGAAGGAAGCTTTCTTT.

V and J are TRBV19 and TRBJ1-2, with D possibly matching TRBD1 (6 bases). The CDR3 consists of 13 residues. Trimming stripped 7 bases from V and 4 bases from J, with 13 bases between. Germline CDR1 LNHDA, CDR2 SQIVND (reference sequence). CDR3 protein: CASTSTGTYGYTF. As DNA, the CDR3 is TGTGCCAGTACTTCGACAGGCACCTATGGCTACACCTTC.

The gene calls are TRBV2 and TRBJ2-1; 8 bases align to TRBD2. There are 15 residues in the CDR3. In germline, CDR1 is SNHLY, CDR2 FYNNEI. V lost 5 bases and J lost 6; bases outside the gene matches: 9. CDR3 DNA sequence: TGTGCCAGCAGTTCAAATAGCGGGACCTTCAATGAGCAGTTCTTC. Protein: CASSSNSGTFNEQFF.

This chain uses TRBV5-1 with TRBJ1-2, with TRBD1 as a possible D gene (5 bases). The germline V gene has CDR1 SGHRS and CDR2 YFSETQ. Trimming pared 1 base from V and 7 bases from J, leaving 17 bases between. The CDR3 totals 15 residues. CDR3 in DNA: TGCGCCAGCAGCTTGTTGCAGGGTAGTTTGGGTGGCTACACCTTC. Its protein product is CASSLLQGSLGGYTF. Full variable domain (missing parts from reference TRBV5-1 and TRBJ1-2): KAGVTQTPRYLIKTRGQQVTLSCSPISGHRSVSWYQQTPGQGLQFLFEYFSETQRNKGNFPGRFSGRQFSNSRSEMNVSTLELGDSALYLCASSLLQGSLGGYTFGSGTRLTVV.

The CDR3 region is CASSPDFRQWSSYEQYF. The DNA for the CDR3 is TGTGCCAGCAGTCCCGACTTTAGACAGTGGAGCTCCTACGAGCAGTACTTC. V is TRBV9 and J is TRBJ2-7, with D perhaps matching TRBD1 (5 bases). Per germline, CDR1 SGDLS and CDR2 YYNGEE. V lost 5 bases to trimming and J lost 0 bases, with 21 bases between them. This CDR3 region has 17 residues.

The chain employs TRBV9 and TRBJ2-7; D is perhaps TRBD1 (5 bases). This CDR3 is 13 amino acids long. Trimming removed 4 bases from V and 5 bases from J, with 13 bases in between. The germline gives CDR1 SGDLS, CDR2 YYNGEE. CDR3 DNA: TGTGCCAGCAGCCCCAGGGTAGGGGACGAGCAGTACTTC. This codes for CASSPRVGDEQYF. Filled out from reference TRBV9 and TRBJ2-7, the complete variable domain reads DSGVTQTPKHLITATGQRVTLRCSPRSGDLSVYWYQQSLDQGLQFLIQYYNGEERAKGNILERFSAQQFPDLHSELNLSSLELGDSALYFCASSPRVGDEQYFGPGTRLTVT.